These 24 T cell receptor beta chains were sequenced from one sample in a study of identical twins. Each CDR3 protein gets one entry after TCRdb re-called the 5' RACE reads with MiXCR. This sample carries roughly 470,000 distinct CDR3 sequences, more than 13% of them seen once, and the ten largest clones take more than 0.8%. The sample also formed part of further work on yellow fever vaccine responses in identical twins.

Sequenced sample: CD4+ T cells sorted from blood. The receptors stem from a young woman in good health.

In its sample, this clonotype was seen many times. The V gene is TRBV12-3 or TRBV12-4, the J gene TRBJ1-2, with D possibly being TRBD1 (6 bases). The V end lost 5 bases, the J end lost 4 bases, and 14 bases lay between the germline ends. CDR3 length equals 14 residues. As DNA, the CDR3 is TGTGCCAGCAGTCCGGGCGGGGGGCTCTATGGCTACACCTTC. Amino acid sequence: CASSPGGGLYGYTF.

This clonotype was seen repeatedly, ten times or more. This chain uses TRBV20-1 with TRBJ2-3; D unresolved. V was trimmed by 0 bases and J by 6 bases, leaving 13 bases between them. The CDR3 extends over 14 amino acids. CDR1 is DFQATT, CDR2 SNEGSKA, per germline (reference sequence). The CDR3 DNA reads as TGCAGTGCTAGAGATCAGTGGGGTTTGGATACGCAGTATTTT. This encodes CSARDQWGLDTQYF.

The chain combines TRBV11-1 with TRBJ2-7; perhaps TRBD1 as D (6 bases). Deletions cut 5 bases from V and 1 base from J, with 24 bases between. This CDR3 has 18 amino acids. Per germline, CDR1 SGHAT and CDR2 FQDESV (reference sequence). The DNA of the CDR3 is TGTGCCAGCAGCAAGTCCGGGACACTTGGGGACCTGTCCTACGAGCAGTACTTC. It is translated as CASSKSGTLGDLSYEQYF.

The sample holds a few counts of this clonotype. The genes are TRBV15 and TRBJ1-2; TRBD1 matches 7 bases. The CDR3 loop spans 16 amino acids. V lost 3 bases, J lost 0 bases, and 7 bases stayed unmatched. Germline CDR1 and CDR2: LNHNV and YYDKDF (reference sequence). The CDR3 here is CATSRPGTEANYGYTF. The CDR3 bases are TGTGCCACCAGCAGGCCCGGGACAGAGGCTAACTATGGCTACACCTTC. Full variable domain (missing parts from reference TRBV15 and TRBJ1-2): DAMVIQNPRYQVTQFGKPVTLSCSQTLNHNVMYWYQQKSSQAPKLLFHYYDKDFNNEADTPDNFQSRRPNTSFCFLDIRSPGLGDTAMYLCATSRPGTEANYGYTFGSGTRLTVV.

This clonotype showed up just a few times. In nucleotides, the CDR3 is TGCGCCAGCAGCCGGGACCTCGGCGTCTCCTACGAGCAGTACTTC. Its protein is CASSRDLGVSYEQYF. J is TRBJ2-7 and V is TRBV4-3, with D perhaps TRBD1 or TRBD2 (5 bases each). Trimming pared 4 bases from V and 0 bases from J, leaving 13 bases between. The CDR3 sequence is 15 residues long. Looked up from germline, CDR1 is LGHNA and CDR2 is YSLEER.

CDR3 sequence: CSARGHLNTEAFF. The CDR3 DNA reads TGCAGTGCTAGGGGACACCTGAACACTGAAGCTTTCTTT. The J gene is TRBJ1-1, the V gene TRBV20-1; D perhaps matches TRBD1 (6 bases). V was pared by 3 bases and J by 0 bases, with 8 bases between. Germline V gene data show CDR1 as DFQATT and CDR2 as SNEGSKA (reference sequence). The CDR3 totals 13 residues.

The rearrangement joins TRBV7-9 to TRBJ2-1, with D unresolved. The CDR3 runs to 12 residues. Trimming removed 2 bases at V and 8 bases at J, with 7 bases between. The V gene's germline CDR1 is SEHNR and CDR2 FQNEAQ (reference sequence). The CDR3, as DNA: TGTGCCAGCAGCTTAAGGGAAGATGAGCAGTTCTTC. Translation gives CASSLREDEQFF.

This sequence joins TRBV5-5 and TRBJ1-1, with 7 bases that match TRBD1. The junction had 7 bases not matched to a gene; V was cut back by 6 bases and J by 2 bases. The germline V gene encodes CDR1 SGHKS and CDR2 YYEKEE (reference sequence). The CDR3 is 14 amino acids. The CDR3 is CASIHRDSNTEAFF. The CDR3 DNA is TGTGCCAGCATACACCGGGACAGCAACACTGAAGCTTTCTTT.

This clonotype was seen only a few times. The CDR3 nucleotides read TGTGCCAGCAGCGCCCTGTTGCGGGGCTACACCTTC. Translation: CASSALLRGYTF. The chain uses TRBV3-1 and TRBJ1-2; D not certain. The CDR3 length is 12 residues. The ends were cut back, 5 bases at V and 8 bases at J, with 12 bases in the middle. The germline V gene encodes CDR1 LGHDT and CDR2 YNNKEL (reference sequence).

The chain uses TRBV15 and TRBJ2-3; D unclear. Germline V gives CDR1 LNHNV, CDR2 YYDKDF (reference sequence). Trimming took 0 bases from V and 3 from J, leaving 7 bases between them. The CDR3 contains 14 residues. The CDR3 region is CATSRDGGTDTQYF. The CDR3 DNA sequence: TGTGCCACCAGCAGAGATGGCGGTACAGATACGCAGTATTTT.

This clonotype was counted only a few times. CDR3 nucleotides: TGTGCCAGCAGCCAAGATCGTCAGATCACAGATACGCAGTATTTT. It translates to CASSQDRQITDTQYF. The gene calls are TRBV4-2 and TRBJ2-3; unclear D gene. V was clipped by 0 bases and J by 2 bases, with 9 bases between them. The germline gives CDR1 LGHNA, CDR2 YNFKEQ. This CDR3 is built from 15 residues.

This clonotype was observed a handful of times. V and J are TRBV28 and TRBJ2-5, with D hard to call. Between the trimmed V and J ends, which lost 4 bases and 3 bases, there was a span of 9 bases. Germline lookup yields CDR1 MDHEN and CDR2 SYDVKM. The CDR3 runs to 13 residues. The CDR3 bases are TGTGCCAGCAGTTACCAGGTGAAAGAGACCCAGTACTTC. Translation gives CASSYQVKETQYF.

This clonotype was seen ten or more times. The chain joins TRBV29-1 to TRBJ2-7; D is uncertain. The CDR3 is 13 amino acids. Germline V CDR1 and CDR2: SQVTM, ANQGSEA. Trimming removed 6 bases from V and 2 bases from J, with 14 bases in between. CDR3 nucleotide sequence: TGCAGCGTCTCCAAACACGGAGCCTACGAGCAGTACTTC. This sequence encodes CSVSKHGAYEQYF.

This clonotype has ten or more counts. Here the CDR3 DNA reads TGCGCCAGCAGCTCGGGACAGGGATATTTCAACGAGCAGTACTTC. This translates into CASSSGQGYFNEQYF. The chain employs TRBV5-1 and TRBJ2-7; 9 bases line up with TRBD1. Trimming removed 3 bases from V and 5 bases from J; junction bases left unmatched: 9. Germline V gene sequence: CDR1 SGHRS, CDR2 YFSETQ. The CDR3 has 15 residues.

The J gene is TRBJ1-2, the V gene TRBV6-1; 9 bases agree with TRBD1. The V and J ends lost 5 bases and 0 bases, in that order; junction bases with no gene match: 7. CDR3 length: 16 amino acids. Germline CDR1 and CDR2: MNHNS and SASEGT. The CDR3 DNA sequence: TGTGCCAGCAGTCCGGGACAGGGACTTCCTAACTATGGCTACACCTTC. It is translated as CASSPGQGLPNYGYTF.

This clonotype was seen more than once but under ten times. V gene TRBV29-1 combines with J gene TRBJ2-1; D ambiguous. The CDR3 consists of 13 residues. The germline V gene has CDR1 SQVTM and CDR2 ANQGSEA. Trimming left V 3 bases short and J 7 bases short, with 13 bases between. The DNA for the CDR3 is TGCAGCGTTGACGTCGCGGCAGCGAATGAGCAGTTCTTC. This codes for CSVDVAAANEQFF.

A few counts support this clonotype. The rearrangement links TRBV30 to TRBJ2-1; tentatively, D is TRBD1 (5 bases). CDR1 GTSNPN and CDR2 SVGIG come from the germline V gene (reference sequence). V dropped 1 base and J dropped 6 bases, with 10 bases sitting between them. The CDR3 contains 13 residues. CDR3 loop: CAWSGAGRNEQFF. In DNA form, the CDR3 reads TGTGCCTGGAGTGGGGCAGGGCGCAATGAGCAGTTCTTC.

The chain employs TRBV27 and TRBJ2-6; D not certain. Trimming took 2 bases from V and 4 from J, leaving 3 bases between them. Germline assignment: CDR1 MNHEY and CDR2 SMNVEV (reference sequence). CDR3 length: 13 residues. CDR3 bases: TGTGCCAGCAGTTTAAAAGGGGCCAACGTCCTGACTTTC. Its translation: CASSLKGANVLTF.

This clonotype was detected only a few times. This chain joins TRBV12-3 or TRBV12-4 and TRBJ2-2; 8 bases agree with TRBD1. CDR3 size: 15 residues. V dropped 5 bases and J dropped 1; count of bases not matched to a gene: 3. CDR3 coding DNA: TGTGCCAGCAGTATAGGGACAGGGAACACCGGGGAGCTGTTTTTT. Translation gives CASSIGTGNTGELFF.

The CDR3 bases are TGTGCCAGCAAAACAGGTTTAAGGGGGAGGGGAGAGACCCAGTACTTC. Protein sequence: CASKTGLRGRGETQYF. The rearrangement uses TRBV11-2 and TRBJ2-5; D is possibly TRBD2 (7 bases). Germline lookup yields CDR1 SGHAT and CDR2 FQNNGV. The V gene lost 7 bases and the J gene lost 4 bases, with 22 bases spanning the gap. CDR3 length equals 16 residues.

Here the CDR3 reads CASRPGRQNNEQFF. The CDR3 region has the DNA TGTGCCAGCAGGCCGGGACGACAAAACAATGAGCAGTTCTTC. The chain combines TRBV7-2 with TRBJ2-1, with D perhaps given as TRBD1 or TRBD2 (5 bases each). Trimming cost V 6 bases and J 5 bases, with 14 bases left between them. CDR1 and CDR2 from the germline V gene are SGHTA and FQGNSA. This CDR3 contains 14 residues.

The V and J genes are TRBV7-6 and TRBJ1-6; D is ambiguous. The CDR3 covers 15 residues. Looked up from germline, CDR1 is SGHVS and CDR2 is FNYEAQ. V was cut by 2 bases and J by 7 bases, with 12 bases left in between. The CDR3 region is CASSLLGAYNSPLHF. The CDR3 DNA sequence: TGTGCCAGCAGCTTACTGGGCGCGTACAATTCACCCCTCCACTTT.

CDR3: CASSKVIETRPGTQYF. The CDR3 bases are TGTGCCAGCAGCAAAGTAATAGAGACTCGCCCCGGTACGCAGTATTTT. The chain combines TRBV21-1 with TRBJ2-3; the table's D call, TRBD1, has no DNA check behind it. TRBV21-1 is classified as a pseudogene. CDR3 length: 16 residues.

This clonotype was counted only a few times. This chain links TRBV6-5 with TRBJ2-7, with D possibly called TRBD1 or TRBD2 (5 bases each). Between the trimmed V and J ends, which lost 2 bases and 4 bases, there was a span of 12 bases. The V gene's germline CDR1 is MNHEY and CDR2 SVGAGI. This CDR3 comprises 14 residues. CDR3 sequence reads: CASSYGVGTYEQYF. The CDR3 DNA reads TGTGCCAGCAGTTACGGGGTAGGGACGTACGAGCAGTACTTC.